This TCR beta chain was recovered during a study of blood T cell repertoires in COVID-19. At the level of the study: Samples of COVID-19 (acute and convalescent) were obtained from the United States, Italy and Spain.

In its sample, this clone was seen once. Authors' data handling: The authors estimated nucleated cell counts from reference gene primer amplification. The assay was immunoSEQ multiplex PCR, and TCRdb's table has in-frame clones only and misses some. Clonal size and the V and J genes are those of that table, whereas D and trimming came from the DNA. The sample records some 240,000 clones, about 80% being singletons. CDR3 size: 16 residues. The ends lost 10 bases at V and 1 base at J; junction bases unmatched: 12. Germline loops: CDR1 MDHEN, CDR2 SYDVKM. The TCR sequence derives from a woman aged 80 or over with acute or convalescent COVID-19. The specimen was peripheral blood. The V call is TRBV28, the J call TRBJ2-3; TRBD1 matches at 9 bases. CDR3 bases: TGTGCCACCTCCGGGACAGGGATCATTGGCACAGATACGCAGTATTTT. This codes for CATSGTGIIGTDTQYF.